This T cell receptor (beta chain) was observed in a study of blood T cell repertoires in COVID-19. The CDR3 totals 13 residues. Trimming removed 5 bases from V and 8 bases from J; junction bases left unmatched: 4. From germline, CDR1 is SGHNT and CDR2 YENEEA. Here immunoSEQ multiplex PCR was the method, and the copy in TCRdb shows in-frame clones only, minus some. Of around 140,000 clones in the sample, approximately 86% are singletons; the top ten hold roughly 1.4%. The specimen was peripheral blood. The chain joins TRBV11-3 to TRBJ1-2; 11 bases map to TRBD1. The receptor comes from a woman aged 55-75 years with acute or convalescent COVID-19. The CDR3 coding sequence is TGTGCCAGCAGCATGGGACAGGGGGACGGCTACACCTTC. Its protein is CASSMGQGDGYTF. The full variable domain, its missing parts supplied by reference TRBV11-3 and TRBJ1-2, is EAGVVQSPRYKIIEKKQPVAFWCNPISGHNTLYWYLQNLGQGPELLIRYENEEAVDDSQLPKDRFSAERLKGVDSTLKIQPAELGDSAVYLCASSMGQGDGYTFGSGTRLTVV.